Below, 14 T cell receptor beta chains from the same sample are listed, as sequenced in a study of cytomegalovirus exposure and HLA in healthy donors. Primers: 60 Vbeta forward and 13 Jbeta reverse. Data came from immunoSEQ multiplex PCR; TCRdb stores just in-frame clones and leaves some out. The sample gives 75,000 to 100,000 clones, around 77% of which show up once; over 0.5% is in the top ten. Sequencing was carried out using PBMCs. Every receptor here comes from a man aged 30-40 years in good health and CMV-seronegative.

The V and J genes are TRBV9 and TRBJ1-1; no clear D gene. Trimming took 4 bases from V and 1 from J, leaving 11 bases between them. CDR1 is SGDLS, CDR2 YYNGEE, per germline. CDR3 length equals 14 residues. The CDR3 reads CASSPEHRNTEAFF. The CDR3 DNA reads TGTGCCAGCAGCCCCGAACACAGGAACACTGAAGCTTTCTTT.

The CDR3 DNA follows: TGTGCCAGCAGCTTAGTTCCTTTTCGTGAAAAACTGTTTTTT. Amino acids: CASSLVPFREKLFF. This rearrangement joins TRBV7-2 to TRBJ1-4; D unresolved. Trimming shortened V by 1 base and J by 7 bases, and 10 bases separated the two germline ends. Germline-derived CDR1 and CDR2 are SGHTA and FQGNSA. CDR3 size: 14 residues.

V is TRBV5-4 and J is TRBJ1-3, with a weak D call TRBD1 (6 bases). The CDR3 totals 16 residues. Germline V lookup: CDR1 SGHNT, CDR2 YYREEE (reference sequence). The V gene lost 5 bases and the J gene lost 0 bases, with 15 bases spanning the gap. The CDR3 loop reads CASSFFTGPSGNTIYF. As DNA, the CDR3 is TGTGCCAGCAGTTTTTTTACAGGGCCCTCTGGAAACACCATATATTTT.

This clone turned up a few times. The chain links TRBV10-2 to TRBJ2-3, with a tentative D call TRBD2 (5 bases). Germline values: CDR1 WSHSY, CDR2 SAAADI. CDR3 size: 13 residues. Trimming took 6 bases from V and 2 from J, leaving 9 bases between them. The CDR3 sequence is CASRAVDTDTQYF. The CDR3 coding sequence is TGCGCCAGCAGAGCGGTAGACACAGATACGCAGTATTTT.

This chain links TRBV6-1 with TRBJ1-1; D might be TRBD1 (6 bases). V lost 2 bases to trimming and J lost 0 bases, with 10 bases between them. Germline CDR1 and CDR2: MNHNS and SASEGT. This CDR3 is 15 amino acids long. The CDR3 DNA reads as TGTGCCAGCAGTGAACCTTGGACAGTGAACACTGAAGCTTTCTTT. Its protein is CASSEPWTVNTEAFF.

This chain joins TRBV5-4 and TRBJ1-4; no firm D call. V was clipped by 0 bases and J by 4 bases, with 10 bases between them. The CDR3 is made up of 15 amino acids. Germline V lookup: CDR1 SGHNT, CDR2 YYREEE (reference sequence). CDR3 residues: CASSLGAALNEKLFF. The CDR3 nucleotides read TGTGCCAGCAGCTTGGGGGCAGCACTTAATGAAAAACTGTTTTTT.

The genes are TRBV14 and TRBJ1-6, with TRBD1 identical over 10 bases. The CDR3 runs 15 residues. In germline, CDR1 is SGHDN, CDR2 FVKESK. J was trimmed by 10 bases and V by 2 bases; bases with no gene match: 5. CDR3 nucleotides: TGTGCCAGCAGCCAAACGGGACAGGGGTGGTCACCCCTCCACTTT. Its protein product is CASSQTGQGWSPLHF.

The V gene is TRBV11-2, the J gene TRBJ2-7, with TRBD1 matching over 7 bases. CDR1 and CDR2 (germline): SGHAT, FQNNGV. The ends lost 3 bases at V and 4 bases at J; junction bases unmatched: 6. CDR3 length: 14 residues. The CDR3 coding sequence is TGTGCCAGCAGCTTTGAACAGGGGACGTACGAGCAGTACTTC. It codes for CASSFEQGTYEQYF.

The chain uses TRBV5-5 and TRBJ1-1; D possibly corresponds to TRBD1 (5 bases). The CDR3 consists of 17 residues. The germline V gene encodes CDR1 SGHKS and CDR2 YYEKEE (reference sequence). V was shortened by 1 base and J by 1 base, with 17 bases between the two germline ends. CDR3 DNA: TGTGCCAGCAGCTTGTATGTTGGGGGGAGGGGGAACACTGAAGCTTTCTTT. It encodes CASSLYVGGRGNTEAFF. Combining the CDR3 with reference TRBV5-5 and TRBJ1-1 gives the whole variable domain DAGVTQSPTHLIKTRGQQVTLRCSPISGHKSVSWYQQVLGQGPQFIFQYYEKEERGRGNFPDRFSARQFPNYSSELNVNALLLGDSALYLCASSLYVGGRGNTEAFFGQGTRLTVV.

The chain uses TRBV9 and TRBJ1-6, with D perhaps matching TRBD1 (6 bases). The germline CDR1 and CDR2 sequences are SGDLS and YYNGEE. The V end lost 4 bases, the J end lost 2 bases, and 13 bases lay between the germline ends. This CDR3 has 16 residues. The CDR3 nucleotides read TGTGCCAGCAGCATAGGACAGAGCACCTATAATTCACCCCTCCACTTT. It specifies CASSIGQSTYNSPLHF.

In the case of this clone: Germline is not matched at one junction end, which may reflect a read error. The genes are TRBV7-9 and TRBJ2-3; 12 nucleotides line up with TRBD2. Germline-derived CDR1 and CDR2 are SEHNR and FQNEAQ (reference sequence). This CDR3 region has 16 residues. CDR3 nucleotide sequence: TGTTCCAGCAGCTTAGTCCTAGCGGGAGGGTCGAATACGCAGTATTTT. It is translated as CSSSLVLAGGSNTQYF.

V gene TRBV19 combines with J gene TRBJ2-3; 10 nucleotides line up with TRBD2. Looked up from germline, CDR1 is LNHDA and CDR2 is SQIVND (reference sequence). The CDR3 runs 14 residues. The ends lost 6 bases at V and 6 bases at J; junction bases unmatched: 6. The CDR3 DNA reads as TGTGCCAGTAGGAAGCGGGGGGGCCGGGATACGCAGTATTTT. Residues: CASRKRGGRDTQYF. Looking up the rest from reference TRBV19 and TRBJ2-3 gives the full variable domain: DGGITQSPKYLFRKEGQNVTLSCEQNLNHDAMYWYRQDPGQGLRLIYYSQIVNDFQKGDIAEGYSVSREKKESFPLTVTSAQKNPTAFYLCASRKRGGRDTQYFGPGTRLTVL.

The chain combines TRBV18 with TRBJ1-2; 9 bases map to TRBD1. Trimming took 3 bases from V and 0 from J; bases not matched to a gene: 8. This CDR3 spans 17 amino acids. From germline, CDR1 is KGHSH and CDR2 LQKENI. Here the CDR3 reads CASSPRTGDSANYGYTF. In DNA, the CDR3 is TGTGCCAGCTCACCCAGGACAGGGGACTCCGCTAACTATGGCTACACCTTC.

A single count supports this clone. V and J are TRBV7-6 and TRBJ1-5; 9 bases agree with TRBD1. The J segment lost 0 bases and the V segment lost 1 base, leaving 7 bases of the junction unmatched. From germline, CDR1 is SGHVS and CDR2 FNYEAQ. The CDR3 covers 18 residues. Here the CDR3 reads CASSLEAGQGYSNQPQHF. The CDR3, as DNA: TGTGCCAGCAGCTTAGAAGCAGGACAGGGGTATAGCAATCAGCCCCAGCATTTT. The full variable domain, completed using reference TRBV7-6 and TRBJ1-5, is GAGVSQSPRYKVTKRGQDVALRCDPISGHVSLYWYRQALGQGPEFLTYFNYEAQQDKSGLPNDRFSAERPEGSISTLTIQRTEQRDSAMYRCASSLEAGQGYSNQPQHFGDGTRLSIL.